This T cell receptor (beta chain) came from a study of radiation and T cells in renal cell carcinoma (dated by TCRdb to the early 2020s). About the study as a whole: In total, some 50 samples underwent TCR beta sequencing: 25 or so tumors plus 27 peripheral blood samples. The final blood draw was performed at 4 weeks after radiation, at the same time as nephrectomy. A total of 3.5 million to 4.5 million unique CDR3 nucleotide sequences, encoding around 2.7 million unique CDR3 amino acid sequences, were found across all 50 or so samples. Results and caveats for the whole study, not just this receptor: In blood, the top tumor clonotypes increased from baseline to 2 weeks after radiation and then shrank by 4 weeks, which suggests a temporary expansion of tumor-resident clones. Because pretreatment tumor biopsies were not available, the baseline intratumoral presence of clonotypes could not be determined. Tracking of blood repertoire dynamics stopped at more than three weeks after treatment, with no follow-up past that point. Because the trial had a single-armed design, the trial could not examine how radiation dose or scheduling affected the TCR repertoire.

Following the manufacturer's recommendations, the immunoSEQ kit was used to generate TCR beta libraries from genomic DNA. Library preparation used a first multiplex PCR with proprietary primers, then a second PCR adding unique barcodes, with bead cleanups after each round. A kit-provided positive control reaction and a negative control reaction were included in every sample batch. The final libraries were assessed on an Agilent 4200 TapeStation D1000 ScreenTape, pooled by volume, and quantified by qPCR. An Illumina NextSeq500 fitted with a MidOutput 150-cycle cartridge performed the sequencing, running 156 Read1 cycles and 15 Index1 cycles with the kit's custom primers. The pooled library was loaded at around 1 pM with approximately 20% PhiX control spiked in. The paper's data handling went like this. The vendor-processed data were analyzed in R, and a clonotype was defined as all T cells that share the same CDR3 nucleotide sequence. For clone abundance analyses, frequencies were normalized to the 10,000 most abundant clones in each sample. Public T cell clones, which averaged fewer than five per sample, were removed prior to analysis. An abundance difference of at least 32-fold between compartments was the criterion for calling clonotypes tumor-enriched or baseline blood-enriched. Clonotypes expanded or contracted between blood time points were identified with a beta-binomial differential abundance model. The Baroni-Urbani and Buser coefficient was used to measure tumor-blood repertoire similarity, and groups were compared with two-tailed Wilcoxon tests in R. The table was pulled from immuneACCESS by TCRdb, which kept in-frame rearrangements only. Such tables lose some clones; where checked, under half of the loss comes from unresolved V genes, and the rest has no known cause. V and J calls and clone size come straight from that table; D and trimming were deduced from the DNA. The sample table contains fewer than 200,000 clones; only one count was recorded for less than 90% of them. The ten top clones hold around 11% of the sample.

In the paper's terms, the time point label means: blood 4 weeks post-SBRT, at nephrectomy. In the paper's terms, the treatment or condition label means: 15 Gy SBRT to primary tumor, nephrectomy 4 weeks later. The samples were drawn from a clinical trial, where primary renal cell carcinomas were treated with 15 Gy of stereotactic body radiation therapy and then removed by nephrectomy 4 weeks afterward. To follow tumor-enriched clonotypes, peripheral blood was collected serially from radiation-treated patients at baseline and again at 2 weeks and 4 weeks after SBRT. All patients had renal cell carcinoma with clear cell pathology. The QIAamp DNA Blood Mini Kit (Qiagen) was used to prepare genomic DNA for TCR sequencing. Only samples passing all quality control checks were included in the analyses. The CDR3 starts with the cysteine, ends with the phenylalanine, and has 14 residues. Only CDR3 DNA is held: 42 bases, read in frame from base 1. The germline V gene yields MNHEY for CDR1 and SVGAGI for CDR2. V loses 7 bases of germline sequence and J loses 3 bases, and the interval between the two ends is 12 bases.

Details on this clone: The target of this receptor is not known. The input lacks base qualities; no much larger clone sits a single base away.

The chain is assembled from TRBV6-5 and TRBJ2-2, with the D gene not confidently named. This TCR came from a woman in her 50s with renal cell carcinoma. The material was blood, obtained from a patient whose treatment included radiotherapy and nephrectomy. CDR3 reads: CASTPGQYTGELFF. The bases read TGTGCCAGCACTCCAGGCCAGTACACCGGGGAGCTGTTTTTT.